The 28 T cell receptor beta chains reported below all come from one sample, sequenced in a study of a mutant IDH1 vaccine in newly diagnosed glioma (dated by TCRdb to the early 2020s). This specimen's time point label, interpreted: week 5, during vaccination. Each vaccine dose was 300 ug of a 20-mer mutant IDH1 peptide in Montanide, given subcutaneously with topical imiquimod. These TCRs are of unknown antigen specificity. Libraries came from the immunoSEQ multiplex PCR assay. TCRdb's version of the immuneACCESS table is confined to in-frame rearrangements and falls short of the full clone set. An unresolved V gene accounts for under half of the shortfall where checked; the remainder is of unknown origin. In this sample the table shows 75,000 to 85,000 clones, 90% to 95% of which occur a single time. Jointly, the top ten make up about 0.6% of the sample. This material consisted of PBMCs, taken from a glioma patient whose treatment included an IDH1 peptide vaccine. The origin of the receptors is a woman between 50 and 59 years old with glioma.

The rearrangement links TRBV7-6 to TRBJ2-2; D is unresolved. Trimming took off 6 bases at V and 3 bases at J, with 11 bases between the two ends. In germline, CDR1 is SGHVS, CDR2 FNYEAQ. The CDR3 is 14 amino acids. The CDR3 bases are TGTGCCAGCAGTCCGACCCGGGACACCGGGGAGCTGTTTTTT. Amino acids: CASSPTRDTGELFF.

The chain recombines TRBV7-3 with TRBJ2-7; maybe TRBD2 (6 bases). Per the germline V gene, CDR1 is SGHTA and CDR2 is FQGTGA. This CDR3 has 13 residues. V lost 5 bases and J lost 3, with 11 bases in between. In DNA form, the CDR3 reads TGTGCCAGCAGCCCGGGACTCGGCTACGAGCAGTACTTC. This gives the protein CASSPGLGYEQYF.

The chain has TRBV5-6 and TRBJ2-1; 7 bases match TRBD1. This CDR3 is built from 13 residues. Germline V lookup: CDR1 SGHDT, CDR2 YYEEEE. With 3 bases clipped from V and 6 bases from J, the junction kept 3 bases outside the gene matches. The CDR3 DNA follows: TGTGCCAGCAGCTCCGGGACAGTCAATGAGCAGTTCTTC. Its protein product is CASSSGTVNEQFF.

This rearrangement joins TRBV7-6 to TRBJ2-7; TRBD2 is a possible D gene (5 bases). Germline CDR1 is SGHVS and CDR2 is FNYEAQ. The CDR3 runs 14 residues. V was clipped by 9 bases and J by 5 bases, with 20 bases between them. CDR3 sequence (DNA): TGTGCCAGTGGATCCCGGGAAGCGCGGAACGAGCAGTACTTC. Translated: CASGSREARNEQYF.

The chain recombines TRBV10-3 with TRBJ2-7; either TRBD1 or TRBD2 may fit D (5 bases each). Trimming stripped 0 bases from V and 3 bases from J, with 6 bases between. The CDR3 sequence is 13 residues long. Germline CDR1 and CDR2: ENHRY and SYGVKD. This CDR3 reads CAISESRGYEQYF. As DNA, the CDR3 is TGTGCCATCAGTGAGTCGAGGGGCTACGAGCAGTACTTC.

The chain uses TRBV10-1 and TRBJ2-1, with 12 bases that match TRBD2. This CDR3 contains 19 residues. V lost 6 bases and J lost 0; bases outside the gene matches: 12. Germline lookup yields CDR1 WNHNN and CDR2 SYGVQD (reference sequence). Here the CDR3 DNA reads TGCGCCAGCAGCGGGACTAGCGGGCAAGGTGGGAGCTCCTACAATGAGCAGTTCTTC. It translates to CASSGTSGQGGSSYNEQFF.

The V call is TRBV9, the J call TRBJ1-6; possible D gene TRBD1, 5 bases. V was clipped by 0 bases and J by 4 bases, with 11 bases between them. CDR3 length: 16 amino acids. From germline, CDR1 is SGDLS and CDR2 YYNGEE. Written as DNA, the CDR3 is TGTGCCAGCAGCGTAGTGGGGGACGGTTATAATTCACCCCTCCACTTT. This codes for CASSVVGDGYNSPLHF. The whole variable domain, filled in from reference TRBV9 and TRBJ1-6, reads DSGVTQTPKHLITATGQRVTLRCSPRSGDLSVYWYQQSLDQGLQFLIQYYNGEERAKGNILERFSAQQFPDLHSELNLSSLELGDSALYFCASSVVGDGYNSPLHFGNGTRLTVT.

This clone was detected only once. V gene TRBV9 combines with J gene TRBJ2-3, with unresolved D. V lost 5 bases to trimming and J lost 2 bases, with 9 bases between them. The CDR3 has 13 amino acids. Germline V CDR1 and CDR2: SGDLS, YYNGEE. The CDR3 reads CASRGLATDTQYF. The CDR3 coding sequence is TGTGCCAGCAGGGGGTTGGCCACAGATACGCAGTATTTT.

The V and J genes are TRBV28 and TRBJ1-5; weak D call: TRBD1 (6 bases). CDR3 length equals 16 residues. The germline V gene encodes CDR1 MDHEN and CDR2 SYDVKM. Trimming took off 6 bases at V and 2 bases at J, with 17 bases between the two ends. CDR3 protein: CASSQGGAEGNQPQHF. The CDR3 region has the DNA TGTGCCAGCAGCCAAGGGGGGGCTGAAGGCAATCAGCCCCAGCATTTT.

The chain uses TRBV6-5 and TRBJ2-5, with 10 bases identical to TRBD2. Losses at the gene ends were 6 bases for V and 2 bases for J; bases not matched to a gene: 3. The CDR3 covers 14 residues. Per the germline V gene, CDR1 is MNHEY and CDR2 is SVGAGI. In DNA, the CDR3 is TGTGCCAGCAGCGCAGCGGGAGGGCAAGAGACCCAGTACTTC. This translates into CASSAAGGQETQYF.

The rearrangement uses TRBV5-1 and TRBJ2-5, with TRBD2 matching 7 bases. There are 15 residues in the CDR3. The germline V gene has CDR1 SGHRS and CDR2 YFSETQ. J lost 3 bases, V lost 1 base, and 6 bases had no gene match. CDR3: CASSLTASGEETQYF. CDR3 DNA: TGCGCCAGCAGCTTGACGGCTAGCGGAGAAGAGACCCAGTACTTC.

The chain links TRBV9 to TRBJ2-3, with 10 bases aligning to TRBD2. The V segment lost 5 bases and the J segment 4 bases; nucleotides outside the gene matches: 7. The CDR3 is made up of 15 amino acids. The V gene's germline CDR1 is SGDLS and CDR2 YYNGEE. The CDR3 region has the DNA TGTGCCAGCAGTTCTAGCGGGAGCGCCCCAGATACGCAGTATTTT. This translates into CASSSSGSAPDTQYF.

This chain joins TRBV9 and TRBJ2-1, with 10 bases aligning to TRBD2. The J segment lost 2 bases and the V segment lost 4 bases, leaving 3 bases of the junction unmatched. The CDR3 consists of 15 residues. Germline CDR1 SGDLS, CDR2 YYNGEE. CDR3 in amino acids: CASSLSGRAYNEQFF. CDR3 nucleotides: TGTGCCAGCAGCTTAAGCGGGAGGGCCTACAATGAGCAGTTCTTC.

This chain joins TRBV2 and TRBJ2-7, with 9 bases identical to TRBD2. This CDR3 spans 15 amino acids. With 11 bases clipped from V and 5 bases from J, the junction kept 16 bases outside the gene matches. Per germline, CDR1 SNHLY and CDR2 FYNNEI. CDR3 in DNA: TGTGCCGGGGGGCCAACAGCCGGGACTAGCAACGAGCAGTACTTC. Amino acids: CAGGPTAGTSNEQYF.

J is TRBJ1-4 and V is TRBV2; tentatively, D is TRBD1 (6 bases). The CDR3 length is 14 residues. Germline V gene lookup returns CDR1 SNHLY and CDR2 FYNNEI. V lost 4 bases to trimming and J lost 8 bases, with 14 bases between them. This chain's CDR3 is CASSGQVGGEKLFF. CDR3 in DNA: TGTGCCAGCAGTGGACAGGTTGGAGGGGAAAAACTGTTTTTT.

This clone was seen a single time. The chain combines TRBV7-8 with TRBJ2-2; D is undetermined. CDR1 and CDR2 (germline): SGHVS, FQNEAQ. This CDR3 has 12 residues. V lost 11 bases and J 4 bases, leaving 11 bases between the germline ends. The CDR3 DNA is TGTGCCTTCCCGGACGGCACCGGGGAGCTGTTTTTT. This codes for CAFPDGTGELFF.

This rearrangement joins TRBV28 to TRBJ2-7, with a weak D call TRBD1 (5 bases). Germline V CDR1 and CDR2: MDHEN, SYDVKM. CDR3 length equals 15 residues. Trimming removed 6 bases from V and 0 bases from J, with 15 bases in between. The CDR3 coding sequence is TGTGCCAGCAGCCCTCCTTCGACAGCCTCCTACGAGCAGTACTTC. It translates to CASSPPSTASYEQYF.

This chain links TRBV6-5 with TRBJ2-7; D is possibly TRBD1 or TRBD2 (5 bases each). Looked up from germline, CDR1 is MNHEY and CDR2 is SVGAGI. The CDR3 spans 11 residues. Trimming removed 8 bases from V and 6 bases from J, with 11 bases in between. The CDR3 sequence: CASRQGPEQYF. CDR3 DNA sequence: TGTGCCAGCCGCCAGGGACCCGAGCAGTACTTC.

The chain recombines TRBV18 with TRBJ2-2, with unresolved D. V lost 6 bases and J 1 base, leaving 9 bases between the germline ends. CDR1 is KGHSH and CDR2 is LQKENI in the germline V gene. The length of the CDR3 is 14 residues. Here the CDR3 DNA reads TGTGCCAGCTCCGAAAATTTGAACACCGGGGAGCTGTTTTTT. Protein sequence: CASSENLNTGELFF.

Regarding this clone: The sample contains more than one DNA sequence encoding this CDR3. This chain uses TRBV7-9 with TRBJ1-3, with 9 bases that match TRBD1. Unmatched junction bases numbered 3, after V lost 5 bases and J lost 1 base. Germline lookup yields CDR1 SEHNR and CDR2 FQNEAQ (reference sequence). The CDR3 is 15 residues long. Here the CDR3 reads CASSPQGASGNTIYF. CDR3 DNA: TGTGCCAGCAGCCCACAGGGGGCTTCTGGAAACACCATATATTTT.

This chain joins TRBV4-1 and TRBJ2-3; possibly TRBD2 for D (5 bases). Germline assignment: CDR1 MGHRA and CDR2 YSYEKL. The CDR3 sequence is 14 residues long. V was pared by 5 bases and J by 3 bases, with 12 bases between. The CDR3 loop is CASSSIRETDTQYF. Here the CDR3 DNA reads TGCGCCAGCAGCTCTATAAGGGAGACAGATACGCAGTATTTT.

This chain joins TRBV9 and TRBJ2-7; a possible D gene is TRBD1 (6 bases). This CDR3 has 13 residues. Deletions cut 0 bases from V and 7 bases from J, with 11 bases between. Germline CDR1 SGDLS, CDR2 YYNGEE. In nucleotides, the CDR3 is TGTGCCAGCAGCGTAGTCACAGGGAGTGAGCAGTACTTC. It specifies CASSVVTGSEQYF.

The chain couples TRBV5-4 to TRBJ1-3; tentative D call: TRBD1 (6 bases). The V gene's germline CDR1 is SGHNT and CDR2 YYREEE (reference sequence). Trimming removed 0 bases at V and 0 bases at J, with 10 bases between. The CDR3 loop spans 16 amino acids. DNA of the CDR3: TGTGCCAGCAGCTTGGGGGGGCCGAGCTCTGGAAACACCATATATTTT. It encodes CASSLGGPSSGNTIYF.

This chain joins TRBV18 and TRBJ2-7, with 7 bases identical to TRBD1. The germline V gene encodes CDR1 KGHSH and CDR2 LQKENI. With 5 bases clipped from V and 0 bases from J, the junction kept 10 bases outside the gene matches. This CDR3 comprises 16 residues. CDR3 sequence (DNA): TGTGCCAGCTCAACACAACCGGGACAGAGCTCCTACGAGCAGTACTTC. Encoded protein: CASSTQPGQSSYEQYF.

The chain uses TRBV15 and TRBJ2-3, with 13 nucleotides matching TRBD2. Germline V lookup: CDR1 LNHNV, CDR2 YYDKDF (reference sequence). This CDR3 has 16 residues. Unmatched junction bases numbered 5, after V lost 6 bases and J lost 2 bases. The CDR3 loop is CATRRTSGRATDTQYF. CDR3 in DNA: TGTGCCACCAGGAGAACTAGCGGGAGGGCCACAGATACGCAGTATTTT. Variable domain in full (rest from reference TRBV15 and TRBJ2-3): DAMVIQNPRYQVTQFGKPVTLSCSQTLNHNVMYWYQQKSSQAPKLLFHYYDKDFNNEADTPDNFQSRRPNTSFCFLDIRSPGLGDTAMYLCATRRTSGRATDTQYFGPGTRLTVL.

The chain uses TRBV7-7 and TRBJ2-6, with 10 bases aligning to TRBD1. This CDR3 has 16 residues. Per germline, CDR1 SSHAT and CDR2 FNYEAQ (reference sequence). The CDR3 reads CASGTGETAGANVLTF. The CDR3 region has the DNA TGTGCTTCCGGGACAGGGGAGACTGCTGGGGCCAACGTCCTGACTTTC.

This rearrangement joins TRBV5-8 to TRBJ2-1; no firm D call. This CDR3 has 14 residues. The germline V and J ends were trimmed by 6 bases and 2 bases, with 12 bases remaining between them. Germline CDR1 is SGHTS and CDR2 is YDEGEE. The CDR3 reads CASTHTRTYNEQFF. The CDR3 DNA reads TGTGCCAGCACTCACACCCGGACCTACAATGAGCAGTTCTTC. The entire variable domain, with the rest obtained from reference TRBV5-8 and TRBJ2-1, is as follows: EAGVTQSPTHLIKTRGQQATLRCSPISGHTSVYWYQQALGLGLQFLLWYDEGEERNRGNFPPRFSGRQFPNYSSELNVNALELEDSALYLCASTHTRTYNEQFFGPGTRLTVL.

This sequence joins TRBV11-2 and TRBJ2-5; D is perhaps TRBD2 (5 bases). CDR3 length: 13 residues. CDR1 and CDR2 from the germline V gene are SGHAT and FQNNGV. V was shortened by 5 bases and J by 4 bases, with 11 bases between the two germline ends. The CDR3 loop reads CASSPSPRETQYF. The CDR3 DNA reads as TGTGCCAGCAGCCCTAGCCCTCGAGAGACCCAGTACTTC.